This is a list of T cell receptor beta chains from one sample in a study of blood T cell repertoires in COVID-19. TCRdb keeps only in-frame clones here, not all; method: immunoSEQ multiplex PCR. This repertoire shows 200,000 or so clones, 85% to 90% found once; its top ten account for 3% to 3.5%. Sequencing was performed on PBMCs or T cells enriched from blood (not recorded which). Every receptor here comes from a young woman in a cohort exposed to, infected with or recovered from COVID-19 (not recorded which). Each CDR3 is given with its conserved first and last residue. The D gene is left open where the match is weak. The size of a clone is reported for some rows only, either as once, few or many, or as a class for expanded clones.

abundance	v_gene	j_gene	d_gene	CDR3nt	CDR3aa
.	TRBV19	TRBJ2-1	.	TGTGCCAATTCCATGGGGGGTTCGAGCTCCTACAATGAGCAGTTCTTC	CANSMGGSSSYNEQFF
.	TRBV7-2	TRBJ2-7	.	TGTGCCAGCAGCTTAGGAGGGATCGGGTTGGACGAGCAGTACTTC	CASSLGGIGLDEQYF
.	TRBV28	TRBJ2-5	.	TGTGCCAGCAGTTTAGTGGCAGGGGAGGAGACCCAGTACTTC	CASSLVAGEETQYF
few	TRBV19	TRBJ2-3	.	TGTGCCAGTAGTATCGTTAGCGGCACAGATACGCAGTATTTT	CASSIVSGTDTQYF
.	TRBV18	TRBJ1-2	.	TGTGCCAGCTCACCACCTTCCGGATGGGGAGATGGCTACACCTTC	CASSPPSGWGDGYTF
.	TRBV9	TRBJ2-7	.	TGTGCCAGCAGCGTTGGGGACATTTCCTACGAGCAGTACTTC	CASSVGDISYEQYF
.	TRBV5-8	TRBJ1-5	TRBD1	TGTGCCAGCAGCTTGCTGGTGAGGGGGCCTGGTCAGCCCCAGCATTTT	CASSLLVRGPGQPQHF
few	TRBV10-1	TRBJ1-1	.	TGCGCCAGCAGTGAGGGAGCGGGAGGGGGCACTGAAGCTTTCTTT	CASSEGAGGGTEAFF
.	TRBV24-1	TRBJ2-3	TRBD2	TGTGCCACCAGTGAGCTACTAGCGGGAACAGATACGCAGTATTTT	CATSELLAGTDTQYF
.	TRBV10-3	TRBJ2-5	.	TGTGCCATCAGTGGGATGACCCTAGGAGAGACCCAGTACTTC	CAISGMTLGETQYF
.	TRBV6-6	TRBJ2-7	TRBD2	TGTGCCAGCAGTTACCCCGGGCGGGGGACCTACGAGCAGTACTTC	CASSYPGRGTYEQYF
.	TRBV12-5	TRBJ1-6	.	TGTGCTAGTGGAAGAGACCGGGAACCCCTCCACTTT	CASGRDREPLHF
.	TRBV5-1	TRBJ1-1	.	TGCGCCAGCAGCTTGGTTGGGGGCAAAGACACTGAAGCTTTCTTT	CASSLVGGKDTEAFF
.	TRBV10-3	TRBJ1-1	.	TGTGCCATCAGTGGATTCAGGGAGGCGGACACTGAAGCTTTCTTT	CAISGFREADTEAFF
.	TRBV5-4	TRBJ2-2	.	TGTGCCAGCAGCTTGTATCCCGGGGAGCTGTTTTTT	CASSLYPGELFF
.	TRBV9	TRBJ2-1	TRBD2	TGTGCCAGCAGCGTAGGGGCGGGAGTAAACAATGAGCAGTTCTTC	CASSVGAGVNNEQFF
.	TRBV7-3	TRBJ2-1	TRBD2	TGTGAGCGGGGAGATGAGCAGTTCTTC	CERGDEQFF
.	TRBV14	TRBJ2-3	TRBD2	TGTGCCAGCAGCCAACGGATCGCGGCTAGCGGAGGCACAGATACGCAGTATTTT	CASSQRIAASGGTDTQYF
.	TRBV5-1	TRBJ1-1	.	TGCGCCAGCAGCTTGGCCGTCGGTCTAGGGGGTGAAGCTTTCTTT	CASSLAVGLGGEAFF
.	TRBV18	TRBJ2-2	TRBD1	TGTGCCAGCTCACCGGGACAGACGAACACCGGGGAGCTGTTTTTT	CASSPGQTNTGELFF
.	TRBV5-1	TRBJ1-2	.	TGCGCCAGCAGCGCAGGGGTCGACTATGGCTACACCTTC	CASSAGVDYGYTF
.	TRBV27	TRBJ2-1	TRBD2	TGTGCCAGCAGTACCCCTCGGACTAGCGGTAACAATGAGCAGTTCTTC	CASSTPRTSGNNEQFF
.	TRBV7-9	TRBJ2-7	.	TGTGCCAGCAGCTCCTTAATCCCCAGACAGAGATACGAGCAGTACTTC	CASSSLIPRQRYEQYF
.	TRBV7-2	TRBJ1-2	.	TGTGCCAGCAGCTTAGATCCCAGGGCCCTCCTTGGCTACACCTTC	CASSLDPRALLGYTF
once	TRBV3-1/TRBV3-2	TRBJ2-5	.	TGTGCCAGCAGCCAAGATGAGGGGCGGGGAGAGGAGACCCAGTACTTC	CASSQDEGRGEETQYF